This T cell receptor beta chain was retrieved from a study of patients and donors after allogeneic stem cell transplantation. TCRdb passed the RT-PCR reads through MiXCR, listing each CDR3 protein once. In the table there are some 230,000 distinct CDR3 sequences, roughly 14% of which are singletons. Losses at the gene ends were 0 bases for V and 4 bases for J; bases not matched to a gene: 4. CDR3 length: 16 residues. Germline V gene sequence: CDR1 SGDLS, CDR2 YYNGEE. Sequences were obtained from blood, either unsorted or a sorted T cell fraction (not recorded which). The clonotype comes from a human donor who was either an allogeneic HSCT recipient or a stem cell or donor lymphocyte infusion donor (not recorded which). It is not recorded whose cells these are; they may come from a transplant donor. This sequence joins TRBV9 and TRBJ2-4; 10 bases are a match to TRBD2. CDR3: CASSVELAGTKNIQYF. The CDR3 DNA reads TGTGCCAGCAGCGTAGAACTAGCGGGGACAAAAAACATTCAGTACTTC.